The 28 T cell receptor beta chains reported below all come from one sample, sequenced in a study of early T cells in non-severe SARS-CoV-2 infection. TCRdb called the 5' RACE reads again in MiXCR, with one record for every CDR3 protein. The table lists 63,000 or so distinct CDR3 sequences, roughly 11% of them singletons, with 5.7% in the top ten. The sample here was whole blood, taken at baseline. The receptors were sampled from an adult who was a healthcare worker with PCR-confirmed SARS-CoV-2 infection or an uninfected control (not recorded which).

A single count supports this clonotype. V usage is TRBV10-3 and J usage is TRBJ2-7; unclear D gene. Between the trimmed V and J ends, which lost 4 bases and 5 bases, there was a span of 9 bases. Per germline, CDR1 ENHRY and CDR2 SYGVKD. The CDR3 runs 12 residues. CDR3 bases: TGTGCCATCAGTGCCACCAGAAACGAGCAGTACTTC. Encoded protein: CAISATRNEQYF.

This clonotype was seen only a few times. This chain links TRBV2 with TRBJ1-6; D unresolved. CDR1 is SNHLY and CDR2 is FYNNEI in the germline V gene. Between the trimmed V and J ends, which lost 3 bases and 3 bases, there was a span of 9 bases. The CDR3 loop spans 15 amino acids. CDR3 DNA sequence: TGTGCCAGCAGTGACTTCGACAACTATAATTCACCCCTCCACTTT. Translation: CASSDFDNYNSPLHF.

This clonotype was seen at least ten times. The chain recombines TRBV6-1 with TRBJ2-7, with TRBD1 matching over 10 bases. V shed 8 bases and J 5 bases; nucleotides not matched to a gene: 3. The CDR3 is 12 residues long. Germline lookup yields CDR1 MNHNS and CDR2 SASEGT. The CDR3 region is CASAGTGDEQYF. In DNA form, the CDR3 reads TGTGCCAGCGCCGGGACAGGGGACGAGCAGTACTTC.

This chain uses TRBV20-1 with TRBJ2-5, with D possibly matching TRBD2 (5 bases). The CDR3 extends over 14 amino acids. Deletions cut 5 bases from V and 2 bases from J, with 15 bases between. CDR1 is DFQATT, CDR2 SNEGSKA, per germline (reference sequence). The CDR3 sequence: CSAFATTNQETQYF. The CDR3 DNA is TGCAGTGCTTTCGCTACGACTAATCAAGAGACCCAGTACTTC.

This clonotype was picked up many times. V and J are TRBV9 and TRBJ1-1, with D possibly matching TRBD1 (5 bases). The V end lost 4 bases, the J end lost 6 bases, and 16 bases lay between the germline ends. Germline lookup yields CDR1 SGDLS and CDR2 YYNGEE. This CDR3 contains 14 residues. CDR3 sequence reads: CASSLGPGGAEAFF. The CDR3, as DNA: TGTGCCAGCAGCCTAGGACCCGGGGGGGCTGAAGCTTTCTTT.

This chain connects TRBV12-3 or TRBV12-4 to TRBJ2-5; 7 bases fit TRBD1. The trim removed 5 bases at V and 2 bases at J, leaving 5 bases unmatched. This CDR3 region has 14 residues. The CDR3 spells CASSRDRLQETQYF. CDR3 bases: TGTGCCAGCAGTCGGGACAGACTACAAGAGACCCAGTACTTC.

In DNA, the CDR3 is TGCAGCGTTTCAGGAGGGAACACTGAAGCTTTCTTT. This encodes CSVSGGNTEAFF. The chain combines TRBV29-1 with TRBJ1-1; no reliable D call. The CDR3 has 12 residues. Germline V CDR1 and CDR2: SQVTM, ANQGSEA. With 5 bases removed from V and 1 base from J, the gap between germline ends came to 8 bases.

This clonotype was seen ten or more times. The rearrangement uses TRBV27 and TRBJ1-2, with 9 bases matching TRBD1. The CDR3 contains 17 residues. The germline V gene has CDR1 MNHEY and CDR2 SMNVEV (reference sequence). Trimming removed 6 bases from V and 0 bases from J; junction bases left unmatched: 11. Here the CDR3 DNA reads TGTGCCAGCAGACCGGGGGACAGGGTTACTTCTAACTATGGCTACACCTTC. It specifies CASRPGDRVTSNYGYTF.

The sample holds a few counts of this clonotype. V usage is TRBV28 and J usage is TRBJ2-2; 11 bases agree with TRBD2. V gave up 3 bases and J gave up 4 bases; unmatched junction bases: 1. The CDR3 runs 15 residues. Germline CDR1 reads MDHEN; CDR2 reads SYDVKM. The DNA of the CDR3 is TGTGCCAGCAGTTTGGGGACTAGCGGCACCGGGGAGCTGTTTTTT. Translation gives CASSLGTSGTGELFF.

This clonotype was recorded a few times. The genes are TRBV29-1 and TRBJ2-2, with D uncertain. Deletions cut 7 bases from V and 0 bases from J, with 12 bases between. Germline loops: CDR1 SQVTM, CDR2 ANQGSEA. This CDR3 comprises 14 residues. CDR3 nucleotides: TGCAGCGCTACGTCACTCGCGAACACCGGGGAGCTGTTTTTT. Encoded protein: CSATSLANTGELFF.

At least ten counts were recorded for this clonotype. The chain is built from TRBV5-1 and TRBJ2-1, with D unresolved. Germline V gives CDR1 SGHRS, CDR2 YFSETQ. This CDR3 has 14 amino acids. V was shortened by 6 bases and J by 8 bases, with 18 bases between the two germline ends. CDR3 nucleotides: TGCGCCAGCACAATGGCCGGCAATCGGGATGAGCAGTTCTTC. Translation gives CASTMAGNRDEQFF.

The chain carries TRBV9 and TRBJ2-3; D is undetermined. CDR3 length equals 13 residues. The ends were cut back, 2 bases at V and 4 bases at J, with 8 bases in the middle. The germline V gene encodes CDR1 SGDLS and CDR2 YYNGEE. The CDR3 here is CASSVTQSDTQYF. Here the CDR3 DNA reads TGTGCCAGCAGCGTTACCCAGTCAGATACGCAGTATTTT.

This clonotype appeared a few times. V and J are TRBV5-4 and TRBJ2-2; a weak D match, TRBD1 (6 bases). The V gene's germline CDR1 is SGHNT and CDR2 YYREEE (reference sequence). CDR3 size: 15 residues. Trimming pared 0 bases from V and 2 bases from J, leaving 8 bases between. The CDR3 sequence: CASSLDRVNTGELFF. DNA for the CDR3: TGTGCCAGCAGCTTGGACAGGGTTAACACCGGGGAGCTGTTTTTT.

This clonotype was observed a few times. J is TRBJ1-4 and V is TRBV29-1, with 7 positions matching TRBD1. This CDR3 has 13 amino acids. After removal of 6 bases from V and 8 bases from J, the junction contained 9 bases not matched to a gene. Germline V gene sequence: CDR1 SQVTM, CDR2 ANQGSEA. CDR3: CSVRTGFTEKLFF. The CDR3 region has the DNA TGCAGCGTGAGGACAGGTTTCACGGAAAAACTGTTTTTT. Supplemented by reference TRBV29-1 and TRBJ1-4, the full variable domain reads SAVISQKPSRDICQRGTSLTIQCQVDSQVTMMFWYRQQPGQSLTLIATANQGSEATYESGFVIDKFPISRPNLTFSTLTVSNMSPEDSSIYLCSVRTGFTEKLFFGSGTQLSVL.

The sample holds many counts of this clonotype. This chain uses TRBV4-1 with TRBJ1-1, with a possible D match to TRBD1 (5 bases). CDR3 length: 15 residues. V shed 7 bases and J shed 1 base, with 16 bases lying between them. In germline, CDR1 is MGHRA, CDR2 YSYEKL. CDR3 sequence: CASISGTTPNTEAFF. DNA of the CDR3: TGCGCCAGCATATCCGGGACGACACCGAACACTGAAGCTTTCTTT.

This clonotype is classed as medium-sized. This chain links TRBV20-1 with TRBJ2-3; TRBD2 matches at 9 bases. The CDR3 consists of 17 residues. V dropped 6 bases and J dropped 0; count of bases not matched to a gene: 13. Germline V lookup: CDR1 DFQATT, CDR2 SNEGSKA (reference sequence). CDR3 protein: CSARGLAEAHSTDTQYF. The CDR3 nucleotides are TGCAGTGCCAGGGGACTAGCCGAAGCTCATAGCACAGATACGCAGTATTTT.

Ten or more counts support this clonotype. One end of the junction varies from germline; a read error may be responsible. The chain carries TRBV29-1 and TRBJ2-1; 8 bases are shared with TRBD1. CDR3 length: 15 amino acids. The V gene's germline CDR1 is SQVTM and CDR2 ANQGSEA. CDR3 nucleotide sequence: TGCAGCGTGGAAGGGACCGGGACAGGTACAAATGAGCAGTTCTTC. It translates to CSVEGTGTGTNEQFF.

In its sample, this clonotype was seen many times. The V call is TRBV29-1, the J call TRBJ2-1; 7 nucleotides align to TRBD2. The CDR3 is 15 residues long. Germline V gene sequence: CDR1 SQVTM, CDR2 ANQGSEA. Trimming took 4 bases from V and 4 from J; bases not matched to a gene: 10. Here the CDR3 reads CSVVYGGNPYNEQFF. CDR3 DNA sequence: TGCAGCGTTGTTTACGGGGGGAACCCATACAATGAGCAGTTCTTC.

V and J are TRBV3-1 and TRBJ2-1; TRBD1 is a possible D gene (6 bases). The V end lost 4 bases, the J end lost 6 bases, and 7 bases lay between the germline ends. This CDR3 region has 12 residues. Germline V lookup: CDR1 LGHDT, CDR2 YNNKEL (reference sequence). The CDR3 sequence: CASSPDSNEQFF. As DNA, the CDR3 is TGTGCCAGCAGCCCGGACAGCAATGAGCAGTTCTTC.

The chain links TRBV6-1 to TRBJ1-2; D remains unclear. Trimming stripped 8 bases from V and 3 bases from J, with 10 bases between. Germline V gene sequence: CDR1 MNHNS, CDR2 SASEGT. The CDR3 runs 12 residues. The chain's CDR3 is CASATRDYGYTF. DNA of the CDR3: TGTGCCAGCGCCACCCGAGACTATGGCTACACCTTC.

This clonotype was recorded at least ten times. The CDR3 coding sequence is TGCAGTGCTAGTCGGGCAGCGTCTGGGGCCAACGTCCTGACTTTC. As protein: CSASRAASGANVLTF. This rearrangement joins TRBV20-1 to TRBJ2-6; D call uncertain. Trimming removed 3 bases at V and 1 base at J, with 10 bases between. This CDR3 contains 15 residues. Per the germline V gene, CDR1 is DFQATT and CDR2 is SNEGSKA (reference sequence).

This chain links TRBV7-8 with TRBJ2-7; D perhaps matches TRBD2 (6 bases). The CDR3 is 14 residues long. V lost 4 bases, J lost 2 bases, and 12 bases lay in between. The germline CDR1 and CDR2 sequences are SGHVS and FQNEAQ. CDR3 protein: CASSWGDITYEQYF. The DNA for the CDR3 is TGTGCCAGCAGCTGGGGGGATATAACCTACGAGCAGTACTTC.

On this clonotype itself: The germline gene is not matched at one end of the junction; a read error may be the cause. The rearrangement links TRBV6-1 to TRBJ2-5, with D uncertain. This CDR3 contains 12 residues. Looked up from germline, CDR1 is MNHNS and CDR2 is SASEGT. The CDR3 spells CVSSELAGTQYF. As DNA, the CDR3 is TGTGTCAGCAGTGAATTAGCAGGGACCCAGTACTTC.

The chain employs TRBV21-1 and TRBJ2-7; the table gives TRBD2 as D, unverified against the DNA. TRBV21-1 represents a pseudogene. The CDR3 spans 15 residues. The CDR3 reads CASSNRDSCSYEQYF. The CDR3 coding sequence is TGTGCCAGCAGCAACCGGGACTCATGCTCCTACGAGCAGTACTTC.

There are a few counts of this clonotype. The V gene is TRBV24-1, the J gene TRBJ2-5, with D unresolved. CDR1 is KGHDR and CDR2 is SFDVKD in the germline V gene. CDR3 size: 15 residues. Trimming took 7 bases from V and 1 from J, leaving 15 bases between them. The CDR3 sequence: CATSPTGRVQETQYF. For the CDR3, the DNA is TGTGCCACCAGCCCCACCGGACGCGTCCAAGAGACCCAGTACTTC.

The CDR3 coding sequence is TGTGCCAGCTCACCACAAGGTTCAGAGACCCAGTACTTC. It codes for CASSPQGSETQYF. The chain uses TRBV18 and TRBJ2-5; D call uncertain. V was shortened by 1 base and J by 4 bases, with 7 bases between the two germline ends. The CDR3 has 13 amino acids. CDR1 is KGHSH, CDR2 LQKENI, per germline.

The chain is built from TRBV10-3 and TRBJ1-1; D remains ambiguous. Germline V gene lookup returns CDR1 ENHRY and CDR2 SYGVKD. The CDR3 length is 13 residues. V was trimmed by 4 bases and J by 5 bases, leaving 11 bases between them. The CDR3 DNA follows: TGTGCCATCAGTGCCCCCGCCGATACTGAAGCTTTCTTT. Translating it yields CAISAPADTEAFF.

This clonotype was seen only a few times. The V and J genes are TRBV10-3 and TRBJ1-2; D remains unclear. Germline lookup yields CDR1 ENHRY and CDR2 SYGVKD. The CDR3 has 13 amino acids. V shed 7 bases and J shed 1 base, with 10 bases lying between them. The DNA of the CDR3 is TGTGCCATCACGGGCGCAGATAACTATGGCTACACCTTC. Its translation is CAITGADNYGYTF.